The rows below give T cell receptor beta chains drawn from one sample of a study of OX40 agonist ivuxolimab in advanced cancers. Produced via immunoSEQ multiplex PCR; TCRdb's table is partial and in-frame only. The sample lists tens of thousands of clones; 80% to 85% were seen once. The starting material was CD4+ or CD8+ T cells sorted from blood, obtained in a trial of the OX40 agonist ivuxolimab. Receptors were obtained from an adult with an advanced solid tumor such as melanoma, head and neck, liver or kidney cancer. Both conserved end residues are part of each CDR3. A D gene is named only where the DNA matches it firmly. Clone size is stated in some rows and not others, as once, few, many or a class when expanded.

abundance	j_gene	v_gene	d_gene	CDR3nt	CDR3aa
-	TRBJ2-7	TRBV2	TRBD1	TGTGCCAGCATTTTAGTGGACAGGGTAAACGACGAGCAGTACTTC	CASILVDRVNDEQYF
-	TRBJ2-4	TRBV7-9	-	TGTGCCAGCATCCCCTGGGGTGTGACTATAGCCAAAAACATTCAGTACTTC	CASIPWGVTIAKNIQYF
-	TRBJ2-4	TRBV4-1	-	TGCGCCAGCAGCGATCTTCCCGGGGGCATTCAGTACTTC	CASSDLPGGIQYF
many	TRBJ2-3	TRBV9	TRBD2	TGTGCCAGCAGCGTAAGCGGGAGTGGCACAGATACGCAGTATTTT	CASSVSGSGTDTQYF
-	TRBJ1-2	TRBV7-3	TRBD1	TGTGCCAGCAGCCCACTCGGGACAGGGTTCGATGGCTACACCTTC	CASSPLGTGFDGYTF
-	TRBJ1-2	TRBV28	-	TGTGCCAGCTCCGAGAGCAGCGGGTACCTTAACTTC	CASSESSGYLNF
-	TRBJ2-1	TRBV30	-	TGTGCCTGGACAGAAATTAGCTCCTACAATGAGCAGTTCTTC	CAWTEISSYNEQFF
-	TRBJ2-1	TRBV27	TRBD1	TGTGCCAGCAGTTTATCGGTTATTACAGGGGTGGATGAGCAGTTCTTC	CASSLSVITGVDEQFF
-	TRBJ1-2	TRBV7-9	-	TGTGCCAGCAGCTTAGTTGGTGGTGTTCGGGGCTACACCTTC	CASSLVGGVRGYTF
few	TRBJ1-4	TRBV7-9	-	TGTGCCAGCAGCCCTCCTCTGGGTTATGAAAAACTGTTTTTT	CASSPPLGYEKLFF
once	TRBJ2-7	TRBV28	-	TGTGCCAGCAGTCCGCCCGACAGGTCCTCCTACGAGCAGTACTTC	CASSPPDRSSYEQYF
-	TRBJ2-4	TRBV13	-	TGTGCCAGCAGCTCCTTATTAGCCAAAAACATTCAGTACTTC	CASSSLLAKNIQYF
-	TRBJ2-3	TRBV15	-	TGTGCCACCAGCAGACCTGCGTCGGTTGATACGCAGTATTTT	CATSRPASVDTQYF
-	TRBJ2-1	TRBV5-1	-	TGCGCCAGCAGCTTGGAATTAGGGGGGATGCTTGAGCAGTTCTTC	CASSLELGGMLEQFF
-	TRBJ1-1	TRBV30	-	TGTGCCTGGACCGAACAGGGATGGAACACTGAAGCTTTCTTT	CAWTEQGWNTEAFF
-	TRBJ1-2	TRBV9	TRBD1	TGTGCCAGCACTGCCAGGGGGGATGGCTACACCTTC	CASTARGDGYTF
-	TRBJ2-3	TRBV9	-	TGTGCCAGCAGCGTATATTGGCAGGGTTCCACAGATACGCAGTATTTT	CASSVYWQGSTDTQYF
-	TRBJ1-4	TRBV11-3	-	TGTGCCAGCAGCTTATCGGATGAAAAACTGTTTTTT	CASSLSDEKLFF